The 27 T cell receptor beta chains below come from one sample, sequenced in a study of cytomegalovirus exposure and HLA in healthy donors. Here immunoSEQ multiplex PCR was the method, and the copy in TCRdb shows in-frame clones only, minus some. This sample carries roughly 350,000 clones, roughly 85% of them seen once, and the ten largest clones take about 0.8%. Specimen: PBMCs. The receptors come from a woman between 18 and 29 years old in good health and CMV-seronegative.

Comment on this clone: Distinct nucleotide sequences in the sample also encode this CDR3. This chain connects TRBV2 to TRBJ2-1, with 11 positions matching TRBD2. The CDR3 loop spans 14 amino acids. Germline V lookup: CDR1 SNHLY, CDR2 FYNNEI. V was pared by 7 bases and J by 4 bases, with 3 bases of the junction left unmatched. The CDR3 is CASTGTSGYNEQFF. CDR3 bases: TGTGCCAGCACCGGGACTAGCGGTTACAATGAGCAGTTCTTC.

The chain is built from TRBV5-1 and TRBJ1-1; D is perhaps TRBD1 (6 bases). V was pared by 3 bases and J by 1 base, with 16 bases between. The CDR3 sequence is 16 residues long. Germline CDR1 SGHRS, CDR2 YFSETQ. CDR3 residues: CASSSQGGVSNTEAFF. CDR3 sequence (DNA): TGCGCCAGCAGCTCACAGGGAGGGGTTTCGAACACTGAAGCTTTCTTT.

The J gene is TRBJ2-7, the V gene TRBV6-6; 9 bases map to TRBD1. The germline CDR1 and CDR2 sequences are MNHNY and SVGAGI (reference sequence). V shed 5 bases and J 1 base; nucleotides not matched to a gene: 3. The CDR3 is 14 residues long. The CDR3, as DNA: TGTGCCAGCAGTATAGGACAGGGGTCCTACGAGCAGTACTTC. Protein product: CASSIGQGSYEQYF.

The V and J genes are TRBV5-1 and TRBJ2-1; a possible D gene is TRBD2 (6 bases). Germline values: CDR1 SGHRS, CDR2 YFSETQ. The length of the CDR3 is 16 residues. The V gene lost 2 bases and the J gene lost 8 bases, with 20 bases spanning the gap. CDR3 bases: TGCGCCAGCAGCTTTGGAGGGAGGCCAGTTGTGGATGAGCAGTTCTTC. It encodes CASSFGGRPVVDEQFF.

This chain joins TRBV27 and TRBJ2-2; D gene uncertain. The V gene's germline CDR1 is MNHEY and CDR2 SMNVEV (reference sequence). This CDR3 spans 13 amino acids. V dropped 4 bases and J dropped 3 bases, with 6 bases sitting between them. The CDR3 nucleotides read TGTGCCAGCAGTTCCGACTACACCGGGGAGCTGTTTTTT. Translating gives CASSSDYTGELFF.

This clone was observed once. The chain couples TRBV6-4 to TRBJ2-2; 8 bases are shared with TRBD2. Trimming removed 5 bases from V and 4 bases from J; junction bases left unmatched: 12. This CDR3 region has 17 residues. Per the germline V gene, CDR1 is MRHNA and CDR2 is SNTAGT. The CDR3 region is CASSLGAGVRGTGELFF. In nucleotides, the CDR3 is TGTGCCAGCAGTCTCGGAGCGGGAGTCCGAGGCACCGGGGAGCTGTTTTTT.

V usage is TRBV6-1 and J usage is TRBJ1-1, with 10 bases fitting TRBD1. Germline CDR1 MNHNS, CDR2 SASEGT. V gave up 6 bases and J gave up 2 bases; unmatched junction bases: 6. The CDR3 consists of 15 residues. In nucleotides, the CDR3 is TGTGCCAGCAGGGGGGACAGGGGTATTAACACTGAAGCTTTCTTT. It encodes CASRGDRGINTEAFF.

CDR3 loop: CASSVAGETSGANVLTF. CDR3 sequence (DNA): TGTGCCAGCAGCGTAGCGGGTGAGACTTCTGGGGCCAACGTCCTGACTTTC. The chain links TRBV9 to TRBJ2-6; D is ambiguous. The germline CDR1 and CDR2 sequences are SGDLS and YYNGEE. CDR3 size: 17 residues. Trimming removed 0 bases at V and 1 base at J, with 11 bases between.

About this clone itself: An end of the junction differs from the germline gene, which may be a read error. CDR3 sequence reads: CASSSAGSYEQYF. CDR3 nucleotides: TGTGCTAGCAGCTCAGCAGGGAGTTACGAGCAGTACTTC. The chain joins TRBV7-7 to TRBJ2-7; either TRBD1 or TRBD2 may supply D (5 bases each). Germline V gene data show CDR1 as SSHAT and CDR2 as FNYEAQ (reference sequence). This CDR3 has 13 residues.

The V and J genes are TRBV9 and TRBJ2-3, with 12 bases aligning to TRBD2. Germline V gene data show CDR1 as SGDLS and CDR2 as YYNGEE. The ends lost 4 bases at V and 1 base at J; junction bases unmatched: 4. The CDR3 is 16 residues long. The CDR3 sequence: CASSPRLAGGTDTQYF. CDR3 DNA sequence: TGTGCCAGCAGCCCAAGACTAGCGGGGGGCACAGATACGCAGTATTTT.

The V and J genes are TRBV7-8 and TRBJ2-1, with D possibly being TRBD2 (9 bases). CDR1 SGHVS and CDR2 FQNEAQ come from the germline V gene. Trimming removed 2 bases at V and 8 bases at J, with 16 bases between. This CDR3 has 15 residues. In DNA, the CDR3 is TGTGCCAGCAGCTTAAGGCTAGCGGGACAGGATGAGCAGTTCTTC. This sequence encodes CASSLRLAGQDEQFF.

The gene calls are TRBV9 and TRBJ2-7; no clear D. Per the germline V gene, CDR1 is SGDLS and CDR2 is YYNGEE. V gave up 1 base and J gave up 0 bases, with 8 bases separating them. CDR3 length equals 14 residues. CDR3 nucleotides: TGTGCCAGCAGCGTATCTCCAGACTCCTACGAGCAGTACTTC. It specifies CASSVSPDSYEQYF. Looking up the rest from reference TRBV9 and TRBJ2-7 gives the full variable domain: DSGVTQTPKHLITATGQRVTLRCSPRSGDLSVYWYQQSLDQGLQFLIQYYNGEERAKGNILERFSAQQFPDLHSELNLSSLELGDSALYFCASSVSPDSYEQYFGPGTRLTVT.

The chain has TRBV7-2 and TRBJ2-7; 9 bases align to TRBD1. With 5 bases clipped from V and 2 bases from J, the junction kept 7 bases outside the gene matches. The CDR3 is made up of 15 amino acids. Germline lookup yields CDR1 SGHTA and CDR2 FQGNSA. DNA for the CDR3: TGTGCCAGCAGCACGGAGGGACAGGGTGCCTACGAGCAGTACTTC. This encodes CASSTEGQGAYEQYF. The complete variable domain, with remaining parts taken from reference TRBV7-2 and TRBJ2-7, reads GAGVSQSPSNKVTEKGKDVELRCDPISGHTALYWYRQSLGQGLEFLIYFQGNSAPDKSGLPSDRFSAERTGGSVSTLTIQRTQQEDSAVYLCASSTEGQGAYEQYFGPGTRLTVT.

The rearrangement links TRBV18 to TRBJ2-7; 9 nucleotides align to TRBD1. Trimming removed 6 bases from V and 4 bases from J; junction bases left unmatched: 13. Germline CDR1 is KGHSH and CDR2 is LQKENI. The CDR3 loop spans 16 amino acids. CDR3 sequence reads: CASSFIRDRVVYEQYF. The DNA for the CDR3 is TGTGCCAGCTCGTTCATCCGGGACAGGGTTGTTTACGAGCAGTACTTC.

The chain recombines TRBV30 with TRBJ2-3, with 11 bases aligning to TRBD2. V lost 2 bases, J lost 4 bases, and 5 bases stayed unmatched. Germline V gene sequence: CDR1 GTSNPN, CDR2 SVGIG (reference sequence). CDR3 size: 15 residues. The CDR3 DNA sequence: TGTGCCTGGAGTCGACTAGCGGGATCTCCAGATACGCAGTATTTT. Translation gives CAWSRLAGSPDTQYF.

This clone showed up just a few times. This chain joins TRBV2 and TRBJ2-7, with 10 nucleotides matching TRBD2. CDR1 is SNHLY, CDR2 FYNNEI, per germline. The CDR3 totals 19 residues. V gave up 1 base and J gave up 6 bases; unmatched junction bases: 18. CDR3 residues: CASSEEASGSAVSGSEQYF. CDR3 coding DNA: TGTGCCAGCAGTGAAGAGGCTAGCGGGAGCGCCGTTAGTGGGAGCGAGCAGTACTTC.

The J gene is TRBJ2-7, the V gene TRBV5-4, with D tentatively TRBD1 (5 bases). Germline assignment: CDR1 SGHNT and CDR2 YYREEE (reference sequence). The CDR3 totals 15 residues. The germline V and J ends were trimmed by 4 bases and 3 bases, with 17 bases remaining between them. The CDR3 coding sequence is TGTGCCAGCAGCCACGATGAGGCGACAGACTACGAGCAGTACTTC. Translation: CASSHDEATDYEQYF.

This chain connects TRBV7-3 to TRBJ2-3; possible D gene TRBD2, 6 bases. The V and J ends lost 5 bases and 2 bases respectively, with 11 bases between them. There are 14 residues in the CDR3. Germline values: CDR1 SGHTA, CDR2 FQGTGA. This CDR3 is CASSLGGVTDTQYF. The CDR3 nucleotides read TGTGCCAGCAGCCTGGGAGGCGTCACAGATACGCAGTATTTT.

The J gene is TRBJ2-1, the V gene TRBV19; perhaps TRBD2 as D (6 bases). Germline V lookup: CDR1 LNHDA, CDR2 SQIVND (reference sequence). Trimming removed 7 bases at V and 2 bases at J, with 18 bases between. This CDR3 comprises 16 residues. For the CDR3, the DNA is TGTGCCAGTACTCTGGAGGCGGGACCAGCCTACAATGAGCAGTTCTTC. It codes for CASTLEAGPAYNEQFF.

This clone was seen once. The rearrangement uses TRBV28 and TRBJ2-1; 9 bases are a match to TRBD1. This CDR3 comprises 16 residues. In germline, CDR1 is MDHEN, CDR2 SYDVKM. V shed 6 bases, J shed 6 bases, and the junction held 12 bases outside the gene matches. The CDR3 region is CASRVSGTGFANEQFF. In nucleotides, the CDR3 is TGTGCCAGCAGGGTATCCGGGACAGGGTTTGCCAATGAGCAGTTCTTC.

CDR3 residues: CASRGGWGMNTEAFF. CDR3 DNA: TGTGCCAGTCGCGGGGGTTGGGGTATGAACACTGAAGCTTTCTTT. The rearrangement joins TRBV6-6 to TRBJ1-1; possible D gene TRBD1, 5 bases. Germline-derived CDR1 and CDR2 are MNHNY and SVGAGI (reference sequence). This CDR3 contains 15 residues. The V gene lost 9 bases and the J gene lost 0 bases, with 17 bases spanning the gap.

This clone was observed a few times. The sample has other DNA sequences that encode this CDR3 too. This chain connects TRBV9 to TRBJ2-7; D might be TRBD2 (5 bases). The ends were cut back, 3 bases at V and 5 bases at J, with 9 bases in the middle. The CDR3 spans 12 residues. The V gene's germline CDR1 is SGDLS and CDR2 YYNGEE. CDR3 in DNA: TGTGCCAGCAGCGGACGAGGGAACGAGCAGTACTTC. Its protein is CASSGRGNEQYF. Full variable domain (missing parts from reference TRBV9 and TRBJ2-7): DSGVTQTPKHLITATGQRVTLRCSPRSGDLSVYWYQQSLDQGLQFLIQYYNGEERAKGNILERFSAQQFPDLHSELNLSSLELGDSALYFCASSGRGNEQYFGPGTRLTVT.

This chain joins TRBV6-1 and TRBJ1-2; the D is unclear. Germline V gene data show CDR1 as MNHNS and CDR2 as SASEGT. This CDR3 contains 14 residues. The V end was cut by 3 bases, the J end by 5 bases, with 13 bases between. This CDR3 reads CASSDSGGLYGYTF. CDR3 nucleotide sequence: TGTGCCAGCAGTGACTCCGGCGGCCTTTATGGCTACACCTTC.

The chain links TRBV7-3 to TRBJ2-5; perhaps TRBD2 as D (5 bases). The length of the CDR3 is 16 residues. Germline values: CDR1 SGHTA, CDR2 FQGTGA. V lost 5 bases, J lost 2 bases, and 18 bases lay in between. The CDR3 sequence is CASSTNPRGKQETQYF. The CDR3 coding sequence is TGTGCCAGCAGCACAAATCCCCGGGGAAAACAAGAGACCCAGTACTTC.

J is TRBJ2-7 and V is TRBV13, with 10 bases that match TRBD2. The ends lost 5 bases at V and 4 bases at J; junction bases unmatched: 11. The CDR3 contains 16 residues. In germline, CDR1 is PRHDT, CDR2 FYEKMQ (reference sequence). The CDR3 sequence: CASSPRTSGENYEQYF. As DNA, the CDR3 is TGTGCCAGCAGCCCCCGGACTAGCGGAGAGAATTACGAGCAGTACTTC.

This chain links TRBV7-9 with TRBJ2-7; 11 bases match TRBD2. Germline trimming cut 7 bases from V and 3 bases from J; bases unmatched to any gene: 8. Germline V CDR1 and CDR2: SEHNR, FQNEAQ (reference sequence). This CDR3 region has 15 residues. The CDR3: CASTDGGLAGYEQYF. In DNA, the CDR3 is TGTGCCAGCACCGACGGAGGACTAGCGGGCTACGAGCAGTACTTC. Full variable domain (remainder filled in from reference TRBV7-9 and TRBJ2-7): DTGVSQNPRHKITKRGQNVTFRCDPISEHNRLYWYRQTLGQGPEFLTYFQNEAQLEKSRLLSDRFSAERPKGSFSTLEIQRTEQGDSAMYLCASTDGGLAGYEQYFGPGTRLTVT.

This chain uses TRBV7-6 with TRBJ1-1, with D unclear. This CDR3 spans 15 amino acids. V was clipped by 6 bases and J by 3 bases, with 17 bases between them. Per germline, CDR1 SGHVS and CDR2 FNYEAQ. CDR3 sequence reads: CASRSLAGFDTEAFF. CDR3 bases: TGTGCCAGCAGATCCCTAGCGGGGTTCGACACTGAAGCTTTCTTT.